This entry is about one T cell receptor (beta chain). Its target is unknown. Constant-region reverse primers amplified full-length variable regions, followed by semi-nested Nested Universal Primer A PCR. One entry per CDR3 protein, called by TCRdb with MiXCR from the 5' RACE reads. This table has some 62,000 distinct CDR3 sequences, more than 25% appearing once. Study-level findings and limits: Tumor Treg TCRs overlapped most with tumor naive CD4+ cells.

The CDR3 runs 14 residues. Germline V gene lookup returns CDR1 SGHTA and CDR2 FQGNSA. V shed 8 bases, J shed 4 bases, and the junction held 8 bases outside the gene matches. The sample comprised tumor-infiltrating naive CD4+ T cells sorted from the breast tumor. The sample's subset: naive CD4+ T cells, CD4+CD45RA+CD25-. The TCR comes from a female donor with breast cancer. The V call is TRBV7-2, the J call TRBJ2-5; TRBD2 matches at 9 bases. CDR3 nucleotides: TGTGCCAGCTCCTTGAGCGGGGGGAGAGAGACCCAGTACTTC. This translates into CASSLSGGRETQYF.